This is a list of T cell receptor beta chains from one sample in a study of blood T cell repertoires in COVID-19. Assay: immunoSEQ multiplex PCR; the TCRdb copy retains only in-frame clones and omits some. The sample lists 160,000 or so clones, about 77% occurring once. The specimen sequenced was peripheral blood. These receptors all come from a woman at least 80 years old with acute or convalescent COVID-19. Both conserved end residues are trimmed from each CDR3. The D gene is left open where the match is weak. Size is stated for part of the rows, as once, few or many counts, or as a class when the clone is expanded.

clone_size,d_call,v_call,cdr3_aa
NA,NA,TRBV6-6,ASSYSDQPQH
once,TRBD1,TRBV7-2,ASSLAQGAINSPLH
NA,NA,TRBV10-3,AIKGDSARNTEAF
NA,NA,TRBV6-5,ASSYSRQAKNIQY
NA,NA,TRBV6-4,ASSESGGRNEQF
NA,NA,TRBV7-9,ASSLGGNSGNTIY
NA,NA,TRBV4-1,ASSQGRGGSYNEQF
NA,TRBD1,TRBV7-9,ASSPGQVLFDGYT
NA,TRBD1,TRBV28,ASSLPGGRDEQY
NA,NA,TRBV10-1,ASRLQGGTGELF
NA,NA,TRBV18,ASSPPEGLGDTQY
few,NA,TRBV4-1,ASSSRDRDIQPQH
NA,NA,TRBV25-1,ASRSQVQETQY
once,NA,TRBV5-6,ASSFRGGTEAF
NA,NA,TRBV30,AWSVQGTGELF
NA,NA,TRBV7-6,ASSKGNGMRETQY
once,NA,TRBV7-9,ASSLAETVSETQY
few,NA,TRBV10-3,AINPGGRSDTQY
once,NA,TRBV7-3,ASSKIQGNEQF
NA,TRBD1,TRBV28,ASSLDRGSPLH
NA,NA,TRBV27,ASSPRGRYNEQF
NA,TRBD1,TRBV7-9,ASSRRKQGWNEKLF
NA,NA,TRBV7-8,ASSLGRSDYQPQH
NA,NA,TRBV2,ASSITGNTEAF
few,NA,TRBV7-8,ASSLTGPEAF
NA,TRBD2,TRBV3-1/TRBV3-2,ASGAGGRPADTQY
once,TRBD2,TRBV5-6,ASSPGLAVTYNEQF
NA,TRBD1,TRBV6-5,ASRRDRVAGNTIY
NA,NA,TRBV6-1,ASSETGSVAGSPLH
NA,NA,TRBV28,ASSLTEKLF
NA,TRBD2,TRBV6-2/TRBV6-3,ASSPRLAGVYEQY
NA,NA,TRBV7-2,ASSLARTATNEKLF
few,TRBD1,TRBV5-4,ASSRDSGNTIY
NA,NA,TRBV2,ASSANGYEQY
NA,NA,TRBV19,ASSTRVRTDTQY
few,TRBD1,TRBV5-4,ASSAPPGQGNTEAF
NA,TRBD1,TRBV16,ASSPLWDSGYGYT
NA,NA,TRBV5-1,ASSSSTDTQY
NA,NA,TRBV3-1/TRBV3-2,ASSQGLRDLAREQY
NA,TRBD1,TRBV3-1/TRBV3-2,ASILRQGRYNEQF
NA,TRBD2,TRBV9,ASSVGLAGGTEQY
NA,NA,TRBV27,ASSTGLKQETQY
NA,NA,TRBV5-1,ASSTDMNTEAF
NA,NA,TRBV12-5,ASGLNSDTQY
NA,TRBD1,TRBV5-1,ASRSTPGQGNSPLH
NA,NA,TRBV18,ASSPPSRYEQY